This T cell receptor beta chain derives from a study of blood T cells in healthy people across ages. Germline lookup yields CDR1 LGHNT and CDR2 FRNRAP. The CDR3 has 12 residues. V lost 3 bases and J lost 4, with 4 bases in between. Combining a sample-barcoded 5' primer with a J-beta primer mix, a second PCR ran for roughly 7 to 12 cycles. Every sample gave at least 3 million paired-end reads containing CDR3. From the 5' RACE reads, TCRdb called clonotypes with MiXCR, one entry per CDR3 protein. The repertoire holds about 730,000 distinct CDR3 sequences, 35% to 45% seen once, with around 20% in the top ten.

The J gene is TRBJ1-5, the V gene TRBV12-5; D remains unclear. Sequenced: blood. The TCR was taken from a woman in her sixties in good health. CDR3 sequence (DNA): TGTGCTAGTGGTTTAGGGAATCAGCCCCAGCATTTT. It translates to CASGLGNQPQHF.